The 27 T cell receptor beta chains below were found in one sample sequenced in a study of regulatory T cells in long-lasting Graves disease. The TCR beta library used iRepertoire HTBI primers with Arm-PCR amplification of CDR3. MiXCR, run by TCRdb on the multiplex PCR reads, gives a single entry per CDR3 protein. The data hold around 250,000 distinct CDR3 sequences, with 20% observed a single time. Time point described: newly diagnosed GD, antithyroid drugs for less than 3 months. After RNA was extracted from PBMCs, the TCR library was made from it. Sample: peripheral blood mononuclear cells (PBMCs), taken at new diagnosis, from a patient treated with antithyroid drugs. All receptors come from a female donor with Graves disease.

The chain links TRBV2 to TRBJ2-2, with 10 bases matching TRBD1. This CDR3 contains 15 residues. Germline V CDR1 and CDR2: SNHLY, FYNNEI. V lost 5 bases, J lost 6 bases, and 6 bases stayed unmatched. The CDR3 bases are TGTGCCAGCAGTTACCTTGGACAGGGGGCCGGGGAGCTGTTTTTT. This encodes CASSYLGQGAGELFF.

With regard to this clonotype: A read error is possible here, since a much larger clone lies one base away. The V and J genes are TRBV5-1 and TRBJ2-5, with D possibly matching TRBD2 (6 bases). Germline V gives CDR1 SGHRS, CDR2 YFSETQ. V lost 7 bases and J lost 7, with 14 bases in between. This CDR3 region has 12 residues. The CDR3 loop reads CASPGGLGTQYF. In nucleotides, the CDR3 is TGCGCCAGCCCCGGGGGTCTTGGGACCCAGTACTTC.

The rearrangement links TRBV7-2 to TRBJ1-6, with D perhaps matching TRBD1 (5 bases). The V gene lost 1 base and the J gene lost 5 bases, with 9 bases spanning the gap. CDR1 SGHTA and CDR2 FQGNSA come from the germline V gene. The CDR3 length is 15 residues. The DNA of the CDR3 is TGTGCCAGCAGCTTAGTGAGACAGAATAATTCACCCCTCCACTTT. This codes for CASSLVRQNNSPLHF.

This clonotype occurred a few times. The gene calls are TRBV4-1 and TRBJ2-2, with D uncertain. This CDR3 comprises 12 residues. V lost 1 base, J lost 6 bases, and 3 bases lay in between. The germline gives CDR1 MGHRA, CDR2 YSYEKL. The CDR3 nucleotides are TGCGCCAGCAGCCAAGCTGCCGGGGAGCTGTTTTTT. Its protein is CASSQAAGELFF.

On this clonotype: A much more abundant neighbour one base away suggests this may be a read error. The rearrangement joins TRBV6-2 or TRBV6-3 to TRBJ1-5; D remains ambiguous. The CDR3 has 14 residues. In germline, CDR1 is MNHEY, CDR2 SVGEGT. Deletions cut 4 bases from V and 9 bases from J, with 16 bases between. CDR3 DNA sequence: TGTGCCAGCAGTTTGTATTGGGTTGATCGGCCCCAGCATTTT. Its protein is CASSLYWVDRPQHF.

This clonotype was observed at least ten times. The chain has TRBV6-5 and TRBJ1-1, with D possibly matching TRBD1 (6 bases). V was pared by 2 bases and J by 6 bases, with 13 bases between. The CDR3 is 14 amino acids. Germline CDR1 is MNHEY and CDR2 is SVGAGI. CDR3 residues: CASSYTTGFAEAFF. The CDR3, as DNA: TGTGCCAGCAGTTACACCACAGGGTTCGCTGAAGCTTTCTTT.

The V gene is TRBV27, the J gene TRBJ1-1; D gene ambiguous. The germline CDR1 and CDR2 sequences are MNHEY and SMNVEV (reference sequence). V lost 3 bases, J lost 4 bases, and 12 bases lay in between. The CDR3 runs 14 residues. Here the CDR3 DNA reads TGTGCCAGCAGTTTGATGAGGGCAGGCACTGAAGCTTTCTTT. It translates to CASSLMRAGTEAFF.

There are many counts of this clonotype. The V call is TRBV12-3 or TRBV12-4, the J call TRBJ2-3; D perhaps matches TRBD1 (6 bases). The CDR3 extends over 15 amino acids. V was cut by 2 bases and J by 3 bases, with 12 bases left in between. CDR3 residues: CASSLKTGRTDTQYF. The CDR3 DNA is TGTGCCAGCAGTTTAAAAACAGGGAGAACAGATACGCAGTATTTT.

This clonotype has ten or more counts. The J gene is TRBJ2-5, the V gene TRBV2; 8 bases line up with TRBD1. The CDR3 consists of 14 residues. Germline V gene sequence: CDR1 SNHLY, CDR2 FYNNEI. With V trimmed by 6 bases and J by 0 bases, 3 bases remained unmatched. DNA of the CDR3: TGTGCCAGCAGCCGGGACAGGTACCAAGAGACCCAGTACTTC. Its protein product is CASSRDRYQETQYF.

This clonotype was detected ten times or more. The chain is built from TRBV12-3 or TRBV12-4 and TRBJ2-7; 7 bases map to TRBD1. The CDR3 has 14 residues. Trimming removed 1 base from V and 3 bases from J; junction bases left unmatched: 3. DNA for the CDR3: TGTGCCAGCAGTTTAGAGACAGGGTTCTACGAGCAGTACTTC. Encoded protein: CASSLETGFYEQYF.

This clonotype was observed once. The chain links TRBV7-2 to TRBJ2-5; no reliable D call. The last part of the DNA fits TRBJ2-7 better; the J call may be wrong. This CDR3 is built from 13 residues. Germline assignment: CDR1 SGHTA and CDR2 FQGNSA. The CDR3 region is CASSLDGRDEQYF. In nucleotides, the CDR3 is TGTGCCAGCAGCTTAGACGGACGGGACGAGCAGTACTTC.

There are many counts of this clonotype. This could be a read error, since a much larger clone is one nucleotide away. CDR3 bases: TGTGCCAGCAGCAACGGGGGGGCTAGCTCCTACAATGAGCAGCTCTTC. Protein sequence: CASSNGGASSYNEQLF. V usage is TRBV7-3 and J usage is TRBJ2-1, with 8 bases lining up with TRBD2. The CDR3 has 16 amino acids. Germline CDR1 SGHTA, CDR2 FQGTGA. The variable domain in full, with the rest retrieved from reference TRBV7-3 and TRBJ2-1, is GAGVSQTPSNKVTEKGKYVELRCDPISGHTALYWYRQSLGQGPEFLIYFQGTGAADDSGLPNDRFFAVRPEGSVSTLKIQRTERGDSAVYLCASSNGGASSYNEQLFGPGTRLTVL.

This clonotype was seen at least ten times. The rearrangement joins TRBV11-2 to TRBJ2-5, with 12 bases fitting TRBD2. The germline CDR1 and CDR2 sequences are SGHAT and FQNNGV. The CDR3 totals 16 residues. V was clipped by 2 bases and J by 5 bases; unmatched bases: 6. CDR3 coding DNA: TGTGCCAGCAGCTTACAGAAGCTAGCGGGAGGGGAGACCCAGTACTTC. Protein: CASSLQKLAGGETQYF.

There are many counts of this clonotype. The V call is TRBV18, the J call TRBJ2-7, with TRBD1 as a possible D gene (5 bases). V lost 5 bases and J lost 5, with 13 bases in between. Germline V gene sequence: CDR1 KGHSH, CDR2 LQKENI. The CDR3 extends over 13 amino acids. CDR3 region: CASSKGFRDEQYF. DNA for the CDR3: TGTGCCAGCTCAAAGGGGTTCCGGGACGAGCAGTACTTC.

As concerns this clonotype: Sequence at one end of the junction differs from germline and may be a read error. The gene calls are TRBV10-3 and TRBJ1-6, with TRBD1 matching over 10 bases. Per the germline V gene, CDR1 is ENHRY and CDR2 is SYGVKD. The CDR3 extends over 13 amino acids. The CDR3 DNA reads TGTGCCGCCGGAGGGGACAGGGGATCTAATCTTGTCTTT. Its translation is CAAGGDRGSNLVF.

This clonotype was recorded at least ten times. The V call is TRBV12-3 or TRBV12-4, the J call TRBJ1-1; maybe TRBD1 (5 bases). CDR3 length: 14 residues. V was cut by 3 bases and J by 0 bases, with 8 bases left in between. CDR3 sequence reads: CASSFNRMNTEAFF. DNA for the CDR3: TGTGCCAGCAGTTTCAACAGGATGAACACTGAAGCTTTCTTT.

In its sample, this clonotype was seen many times. This chain joins TRBV12-3 or TRBV12-4 and TRBJ2-1, with D possibly TRBD2 on 7 matching bases. The V end lost 5 bases, the J end lost 4 bases, and 9 bases lay between the germline ends. The CDR3 loop spans 13 amino acids. The CDR3 is CASSRGAYNEQFF. DNA of the CDR3: TGTGCCAGCAGTCGGGGGGCATACAATGAGCAGTTCTTC.

This clonotype has a count of ten or more. This chain connects TRBV7-2 to TRBJ2-7; D is ambiguous. Germline assignment: CDR1 SGHTA and CDR2 FQGNSA. This CDR3 region has 14 residues. V lost 5 bases to trimming and J lost 0 bases, with 11 bases between them. CDR3 loop: CASSPGPSSYEQYF. CDR3 DNA sequence: TGTGCCAGCAGCCCCGGACCGAGCTCCTACGAGCAGTACTTC.

The CDR3 is CASSLPGGSHEQYF. The CDR3 DNA is TGTGCCAGCAGTTTACCTGGGGGCAGCCACGAGCAGTACTTC. The chain carries TRBV12-3 or TRBV12-4 and TRBJ2-7; D may be TRBD1 (6 bases). This CDR3 comprises 14 residues. Between the trimmed V and J ends, which lost 2 bases and 5 bases, there was a span of 13 bases.

The table lists this clonotype with a few counts. The chain links TRBV9 to TRBJ2-3, with 7 bases matching TRBD2. There are 15 residues in the CDR3. Germline loops: CDR1 SGDLS, CDR2 YYNGEE. J was trimmed by 2 bases and V by 4 bases; bases with no gene match: 7. The CDR3 DNA is TGTGCCAGCAGCAGGCCCGGGACTAACACAGATACGCAGTATTTT. Its translation: CASSRPGTNTDTQYF.

This clonotype turned up a few times. The chain has TRBV11-3 and TRBJ2-7; weak D call: TRBD2 (5 bases). Trimming took off 5 bases at V and 4 bases at J, with 21 bases between the two ends. The CDR3 runs 16 residues. Looked up from germline, CDR1 is SGHNT and CDR2 is YENEEA. CDR3 nucleotides: TGTGCCAGCAGCCATCCCCTCGGGGTAGTGGGTTACGAGCAGTACTTC. Residues: CASSHPLGVVGYEQYF.

This clonotype was counted at least ten times. The chain links TRBV28 to TRBJ2-3; perhaps D is TRBD1 or TRBD2 (5 bases each). CDR3 length: 15 amino acids. Per germline, CDR1 MDHEN and CDR2 SYDVKM. The V and J ends lost 9 bases and 2 bases respectively, with 18 bases between them. This CDR3 is CASVDKRGYTDTQYF. The CDR3 DNA follows: TGTGCCAGTGTTGATAAGAGGGGTTACACAGATACGCAGTATTTT. The full variable domain, in which reference TRBV28 and TRBJ2-3 provide the parts outside the CDR3, is DVKVTQSSRYLVKRTGEKVFLECVQDMDHENMFWYRQDPGLGLRLIYFSYDVKMKEKGDIPEGYSVSREKKERFSLILESASTNQTSMYLCASVDKRGYTDTQYFGPGTRLTVL.

In this sample, this clonotype turned up many times. The rearrangement links TRBV24-1 to TRBJ2-3; D possibly corresponds to TRBD2 (6 bases). V was trimmed by 2 bases and J by 1 base, leaving 12 bases between them. The CDR3 runs 16 residues. From germline, CDR1 is KGHDR and CDR2 SFDVKD. Here the CDR3 reads CATSDSSRGRTDTQYF. DNA of the CDR3: TGTGCCACCAGTGATTCATCGCGGGGACGCACAGATACGCAGTATTTT.

This clonotype was counted a few times. Given a much more abundant clone one base away, this may be a read error. V gene TRBV6-5 combines with J gene TRBJ2-5, with a possible D match to TRBD2 (6 bases). The CDR3 contains 14 residues. Germline V gene data show CDR1 as MNHEY and CDR2 as SVGAGI. CDR3 sequence: CAGSYWGGRETQYF. The CDR3 region has the DNA TGTGCCGGCAGTTACTGGGGAGGTCGGGAGACCCAGTACTTC.

Ten or more counts support this clonotype. This sequence joins TRBV6-1 and TRBJ2-5; TRBD2 matches 11 bases. V lost 4 bases and J lost 4; bases outside the gene matches: 8. Germline V gives CDR1 MNHNS, CDR2 SASEGT. The CDR3 extends over 16 amino acids. The CDR3 DNA reads as TGTGCCAGCAGTGGGTTTAGCGGGGGGGCCGGAGAGACCCAGTACTTC. Its translation is CASSGFSGGAGETQYF.

This clonotype was recorded at least ten times. The chain employs TRBV7-3 and TRBJ2-3; 10 nucleotides agree with TRBD1. The CDR3 extends over 15 amino acids. CDR1 is SGHTA and CDR2 is FQGTGA in the germline V gene. J lost 5 bases, V lost 5 bases, and 7 bases had no gene match. The DNA for the CDR3 is TGTGCCAGCAGCGTGGGACAGGGGAATAAAGATACGCAGTATTTT. Protein: CASSVGQGNKDTQYF.

This clonotype was seen many times. V and J are TRBV7-8 and TRBJ1-1; TRBD1 agrees at 8 bases. The CDR3 spans 13 residues. Germline assignment: CDR1 SGHVS and CDR2 FQNEAQ. V shed 5 bases, J shed 5 bases, and the junction held 4 bases outside the gene matches. As DNA, the CDR3 is TGTGCCAGCAGCCCCTGGACAGGGACTGAAGCTTTCTTT. Translating gives CASSPWTGTEAFF.